Detailed here is one T cell receptor beta chain. The time point here: baseline, week 1 (first vaccination visit). Documented treatment: pre-vaccination baseline after standard-of-care therapy. Those who donated had recent WHO grade 3 or 4 IDH1-mutant, ATRX-lost astrocytomas. Only in-frame clones appear in the TCRdb table, and some are missing; sequencing was by immunoSEQ multiplex PCR. Of about 59,000 clones listed, 75% to 95% are singletons. V lost 2 bases and J lost 5, with 6 bases in between. CDR1 KGHSH and CDR2 LQKENI come from the germline V gene. The CDR3 has 12 residues. This sample stems from a study of a mutant IDH1 vaccine in newly diagnosed glioma. Turning to the study itself: Every participant had undergone radiotherapy, temozolomide, or both before, and most underwent both.

The sequence derives from a man aged 50 to 60 with glioma. The sample was PBMCs, taken from a glioma patient treated with radiotherapy, temozolomide or both. V usage is TRBV18 and J usage is TRBJ2-5; D is ambiguous. CDR3 nucleotides: TGTGCCAGCTCACCAGACGGTGAGACCCAGTACTTC. As protein: CASSPDGETQYF.